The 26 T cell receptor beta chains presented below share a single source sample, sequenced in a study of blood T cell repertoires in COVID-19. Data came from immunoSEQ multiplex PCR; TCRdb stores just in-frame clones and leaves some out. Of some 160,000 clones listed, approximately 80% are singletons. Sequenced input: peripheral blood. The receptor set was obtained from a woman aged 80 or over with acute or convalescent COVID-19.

The CDR3 spells CASSPRLTAGSGNTIYF. CDR3 DNA sequence: TGTGCCAGCTCACCACGGTTGACGGCAGGCTCTGGAAACACCATATATTTT. The chain uses TRBV18 and TRBJ1-3; D is uncertain. The CDR3 loop spans 17 amino acids. The germline V and J ends were trimmed by 1 base and 0 bases, with 13 bases remaining between them. Germline V CDR1 and CDR2: KGHSH, LQKENI. Based on the CDR3 plus reference TRBV18 and TRBJ1-3, the full variable domain is NAGVMQNPRHLVRRRGQEARLRCSPMKGHSHVYWYRQLPEEGLKFMVYLQKENIIDESGMPKERFSAEFPKEGPSILRIQQVVRGDSAAYFCASSPRLTAGSGNTIYFGEGSWLTVV.

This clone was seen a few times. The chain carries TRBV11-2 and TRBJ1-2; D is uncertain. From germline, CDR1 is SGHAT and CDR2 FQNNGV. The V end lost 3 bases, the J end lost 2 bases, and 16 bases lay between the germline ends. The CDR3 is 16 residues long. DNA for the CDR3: TGTGCCAGCAGCTTCATCCCTCGTTCGGGGAACTATGGCTACACCTTC. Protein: CASSFIPRSGNYGYTF.

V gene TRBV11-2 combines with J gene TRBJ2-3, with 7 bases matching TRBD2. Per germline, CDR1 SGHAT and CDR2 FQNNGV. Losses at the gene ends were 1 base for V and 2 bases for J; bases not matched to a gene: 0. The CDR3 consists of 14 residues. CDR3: CASSLGLATDTQYF. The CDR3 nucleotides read TGTGCCAGCAGCTTAGGACTAGCCACAGATACGCAGTATTTT.

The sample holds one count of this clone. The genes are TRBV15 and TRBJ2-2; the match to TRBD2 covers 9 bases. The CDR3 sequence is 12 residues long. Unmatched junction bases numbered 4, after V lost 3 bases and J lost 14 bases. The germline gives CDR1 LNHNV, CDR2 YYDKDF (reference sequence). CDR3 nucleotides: TGTGCCACCAGCAGCGCGGGGGGGGGTCTGTTTTTT. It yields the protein CATSSAGGGLFF.

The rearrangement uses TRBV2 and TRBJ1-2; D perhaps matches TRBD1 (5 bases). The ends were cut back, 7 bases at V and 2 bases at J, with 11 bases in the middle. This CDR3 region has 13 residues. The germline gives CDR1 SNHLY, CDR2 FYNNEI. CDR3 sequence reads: CASTGEGNYGYTF. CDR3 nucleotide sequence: TGTGCCAGCACGGGGGAGGGGAACTATGGCTACACCTTC.

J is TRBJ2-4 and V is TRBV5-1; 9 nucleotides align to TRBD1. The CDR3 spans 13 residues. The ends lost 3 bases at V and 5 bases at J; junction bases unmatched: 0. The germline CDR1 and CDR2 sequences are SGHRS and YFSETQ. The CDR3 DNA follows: TGCGCCAGCAGCTGGGACAGGGAAAACATTCAGTACTTC. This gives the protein CASSWDRENIQYF.

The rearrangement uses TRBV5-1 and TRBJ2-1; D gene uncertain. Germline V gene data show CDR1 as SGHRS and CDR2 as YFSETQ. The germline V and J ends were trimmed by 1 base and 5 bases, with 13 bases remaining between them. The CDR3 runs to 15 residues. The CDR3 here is CASSLLAHPNNEQFF. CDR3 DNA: TGCGCCAGCAGCTTGTTAGCCCATCCCAACAATGAGCAGTTCTTC. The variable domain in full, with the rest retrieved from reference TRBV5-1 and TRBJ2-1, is KAGVTQTPRYLIKTRGQQVTLSCSPISGHRSVSWYQQTPGQGLQFLFEYFSETQRNKGNFPGRFSGRQFSNSRSEMNVSTLELGDSALYLCASSLLAHPNNEQFFGPGTRLTVL.

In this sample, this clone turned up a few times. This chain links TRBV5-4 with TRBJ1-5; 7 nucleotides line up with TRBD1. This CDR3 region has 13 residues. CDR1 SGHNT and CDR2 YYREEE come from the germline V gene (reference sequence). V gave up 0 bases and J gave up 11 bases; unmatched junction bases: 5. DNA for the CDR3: TGTGCCAGCAGCTTGGATGGAACAGGGGCCCAGCATTTT. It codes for CASSLDGTGAQHF.

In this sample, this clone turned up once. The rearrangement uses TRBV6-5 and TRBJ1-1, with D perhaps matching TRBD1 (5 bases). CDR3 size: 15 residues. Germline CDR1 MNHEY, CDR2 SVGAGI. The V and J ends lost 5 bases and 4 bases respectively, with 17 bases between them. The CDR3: CASSTGPGEGTEAFF. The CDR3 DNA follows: TGTGCCAGCAGTACTGGGCCGGGGGAAGGCACTGAAGCTTTCTTT.

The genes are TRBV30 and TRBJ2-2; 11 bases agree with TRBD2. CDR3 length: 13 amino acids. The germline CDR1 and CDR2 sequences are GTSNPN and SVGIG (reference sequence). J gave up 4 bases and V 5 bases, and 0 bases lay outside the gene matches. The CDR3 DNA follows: TGTGCCTGGGGGACTAGCGGCACCGGGGAGCTGTTTTTT. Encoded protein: CAWGTSGTGELFF.

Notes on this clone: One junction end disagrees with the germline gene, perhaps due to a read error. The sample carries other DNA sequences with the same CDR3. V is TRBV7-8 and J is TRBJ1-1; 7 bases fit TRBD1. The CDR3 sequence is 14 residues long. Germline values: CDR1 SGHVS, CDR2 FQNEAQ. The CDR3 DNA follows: TGTGCCAGCAGATTAGGGACAGCGAACACTGAAGCTTTCTTT. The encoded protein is CASRLGTANTEAFF.

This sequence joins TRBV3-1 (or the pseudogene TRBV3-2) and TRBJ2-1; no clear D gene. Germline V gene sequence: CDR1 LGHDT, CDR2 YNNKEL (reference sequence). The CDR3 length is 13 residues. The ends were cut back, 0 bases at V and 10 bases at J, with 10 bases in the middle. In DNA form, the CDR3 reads TGTGCCAGCAGCCAAGATCTAGGCAGCGAGCAGTTCTTC. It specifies CASSQDLGSEQFF.

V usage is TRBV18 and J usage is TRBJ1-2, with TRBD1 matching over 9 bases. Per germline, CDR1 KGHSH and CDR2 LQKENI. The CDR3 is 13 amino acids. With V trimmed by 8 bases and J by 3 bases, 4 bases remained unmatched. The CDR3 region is CASARTGDYGYTF. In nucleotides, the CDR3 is TGTGCCAGCGCCCGGACAGGGGACTATGGCTACACCTTC.

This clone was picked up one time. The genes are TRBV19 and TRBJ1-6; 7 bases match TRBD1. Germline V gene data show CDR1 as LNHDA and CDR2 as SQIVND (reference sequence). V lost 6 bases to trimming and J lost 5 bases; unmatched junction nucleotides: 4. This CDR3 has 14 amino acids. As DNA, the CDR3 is TGTGCCAGTAGGCCGGGACAGAATAATTCACCCCTCCACTTT. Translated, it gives CASRPGQNNSPLHF. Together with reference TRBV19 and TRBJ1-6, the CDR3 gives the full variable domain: DGGITQSPKYLFRKEGQNVTLSCEQNLNHDAMYWYRQDPGQGLRLIYYSQIVNDFQKGDIAEGYSVSREKKESFPLTVTSAQKNPTAFYLCASRPGQNNSPLHFGNGTRLTVT.

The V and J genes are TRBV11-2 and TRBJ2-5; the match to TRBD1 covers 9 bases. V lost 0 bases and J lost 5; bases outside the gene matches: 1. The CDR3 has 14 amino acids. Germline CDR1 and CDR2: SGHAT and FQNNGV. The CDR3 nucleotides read TGTGCCAGCAGCTTAGAACAGGGGGCTGAGACCCAGTACTTC. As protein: CASSLEQGAETQYF.

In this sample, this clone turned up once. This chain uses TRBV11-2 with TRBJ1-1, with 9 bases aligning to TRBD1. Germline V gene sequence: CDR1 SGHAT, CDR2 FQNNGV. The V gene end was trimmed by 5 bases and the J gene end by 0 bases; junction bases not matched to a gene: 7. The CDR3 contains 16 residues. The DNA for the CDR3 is TGTGCCAGCAGCCACGGGACAGGGAGGATGAACACTGAAGCTTTCTTT. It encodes CASSHGTGRMNTEAFF.

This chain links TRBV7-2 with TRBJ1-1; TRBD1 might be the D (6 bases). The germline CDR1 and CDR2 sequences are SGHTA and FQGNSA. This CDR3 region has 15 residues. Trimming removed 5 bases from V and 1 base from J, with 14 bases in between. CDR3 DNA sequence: TGTGCCAGCAGCAAATTTCCCAGGGGGAACACTGAAGCTTTCTTT. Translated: CASSKFPRGNTEAFF.

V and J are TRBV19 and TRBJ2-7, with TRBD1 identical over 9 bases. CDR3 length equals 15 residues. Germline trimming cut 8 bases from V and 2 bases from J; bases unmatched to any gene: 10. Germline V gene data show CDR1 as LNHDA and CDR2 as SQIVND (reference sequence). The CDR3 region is CASGSSGTGTYEQYF. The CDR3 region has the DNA TGTGCCAGTGGCTCTTCCGGGACAGGGACCTACGAGCAGTACTTC.

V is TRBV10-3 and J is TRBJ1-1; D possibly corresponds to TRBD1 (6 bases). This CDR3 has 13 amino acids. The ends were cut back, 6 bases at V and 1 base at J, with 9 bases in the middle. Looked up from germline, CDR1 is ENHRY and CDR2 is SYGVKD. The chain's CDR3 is CAIRGGQNTEAFF. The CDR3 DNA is TGTGCCATCAGAGGGGGACAGAACACTGAAGCTTTCTTT.

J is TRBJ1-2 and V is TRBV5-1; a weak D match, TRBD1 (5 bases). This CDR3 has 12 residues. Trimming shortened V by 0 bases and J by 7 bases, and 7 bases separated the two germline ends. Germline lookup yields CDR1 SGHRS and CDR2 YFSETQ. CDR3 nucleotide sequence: TGCGCCAGCAGCTTGGAAAGGGGTGGCTACACCTTC. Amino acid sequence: CASSLERGGYTF.

The chain's CDR3 is CASSRSQTGRAGELFF. CDR3 nucleotide sequence: TGTGCCAGCAGCCGCTCGCAGACAGGGAGAGCCGGGGAGCTGTTTTTT. This chain links TRBV14 with TRBJ2-2, with 7 bases matching TRBD1. Germline V gene sequence: CDR1 SGHDN, CDR2 FVKESK. J lost 6 bases, V lost 4 bases, and 11 bases had no gene match. The CDR3 is 16 residues long.

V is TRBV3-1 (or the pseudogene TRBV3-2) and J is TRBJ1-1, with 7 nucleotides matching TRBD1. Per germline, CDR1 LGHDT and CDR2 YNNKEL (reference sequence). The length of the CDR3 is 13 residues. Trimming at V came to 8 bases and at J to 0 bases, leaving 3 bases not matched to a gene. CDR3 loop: CASQGDMNTEAFF. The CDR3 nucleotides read TGTGCCAGCCAGGGGGATATGAACACTGAAGCTTTCTTT.

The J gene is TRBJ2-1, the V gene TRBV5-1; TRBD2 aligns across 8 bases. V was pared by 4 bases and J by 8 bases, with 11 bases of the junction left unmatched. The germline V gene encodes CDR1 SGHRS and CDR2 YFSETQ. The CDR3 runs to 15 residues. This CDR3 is CASSTEAGVTHEQFF. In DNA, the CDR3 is TGCGCCAGCAGCACGGAAGCGGGAGTGACCCATGAGCAGTTCTTC.

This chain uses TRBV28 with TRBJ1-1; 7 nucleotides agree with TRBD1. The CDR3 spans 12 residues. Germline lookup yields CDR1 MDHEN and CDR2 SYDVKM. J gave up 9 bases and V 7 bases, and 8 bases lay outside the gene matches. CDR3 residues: CASNPQGQKAFF. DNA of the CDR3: TGTGCCAGCAACCCCCAGGGACAGAAAGCTTTCTTT. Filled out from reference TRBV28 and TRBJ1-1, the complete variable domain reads DVKVTQSSRYLVKRTGEKVFLECVQDMDHENMFWYRQDPGLGLRLIYFSYDVKMKEKGDIPEGYSVSREKKERFSLILESASTNQTSMYLCASNPQGQKAFFGQGTRLTVV.

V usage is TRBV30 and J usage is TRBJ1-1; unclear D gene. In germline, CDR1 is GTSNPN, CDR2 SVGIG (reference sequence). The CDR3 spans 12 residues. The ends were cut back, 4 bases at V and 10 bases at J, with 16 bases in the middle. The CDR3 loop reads CAWNTAAPGAFF. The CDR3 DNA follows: TGTGCCTGGAACACAGCCGCCCCAGGAGCTTTCTTT.

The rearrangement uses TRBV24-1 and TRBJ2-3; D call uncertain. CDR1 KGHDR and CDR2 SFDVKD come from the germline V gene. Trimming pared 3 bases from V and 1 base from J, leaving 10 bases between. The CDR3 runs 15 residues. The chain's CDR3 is CATSDPGEGTDTQYF. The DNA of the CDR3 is TGTGCCACCAGTGATCCGGGTGAAGGCACAGATACGCAGTATTTT.